Below, one T cell receptor (beta chain) is given with its context. The sample is drawn from a study of blood T cell repertoires in COVID-19. Study context: Two negative PCRs, clearance, or symptom resolution characterized the recovered Cohort 3 donors. T cells, B-cell-depleted T cells, or PBMCs provided the cDNA or gDNA that served as material.

The assay was immunoSEQ multiplex PCR, and TCRdb's table has in-frame clones only and misses some. The sample carries 200,000 to 250,000 clones, 86% recorded once. The CDR3 length is 12 residues. Germline values: CDR1 LNHDA, CDR2 SQIVND (reference sequence). Deletions cut 6 bases from V and 7 bases from J, with 10 bases between. The age range of participants was 18 to 89 years, with residence in about 25 US areas. Participant-given clinical history determined each cohort assignment. The chain uses TRBV19 and TRBJ1-5; D remains unclear. The receptor's source is a woman aged 50 to 60 in a cohort exposed to, infected with or recovered from COVID-19 (not recorded which). The material sequenced was PBMCs or T cells enriched from blood (not recorded which). The CDR3 region is CASSLARQPQHF. The CDR3 DNA reads TGTGCCAGTAGCCTCGCCCGGCAGCCCCAGCATTTT.